A selection of T cell receptor beta chains follows, all from one sample in a study of T-cell memory formation after mild COVID-19. Each CDR3 protein is one row after TCRdb ran MiXCR on the 5' RACE reads. This table holds under 650,000 distinct CDR3 sequences, roughly 18% found once. The sequenced sample consisted of PBMCs or a T cell subset sorted from them (not recorded which). These receptors came from an adult woman who had mild COVID-19 (a few samples of this study predate the infection). Cell type and time point are not known. Both conserved end residues are part of each CDR3. A D gene is named only where the DNA matches it firmly. Only part of the rows carry a size: once, few, many, or a class if the clone is expanded.

CDR3nt,CDR3aa,v_gene,d_gene,abundance,j_gene
TGCGCCAGCAGCTTGACAGGGACGCCGGGGGAGGAGCAGTACTTC,CASSLTGTPGEEQYF,TRBV5-1,.,few,TRBJ2-7
TGTGCCAGCAGTTTAGGAGCCGGGTTGGCCGGGGAGCTGTTTTTT,CASSLGAGLAGELFF,TRBV12-3/TRBV12-4,.,few,TRBJ2-2
TGCGCCAGCAGCTGGCAGGGGAATCAGCCCCAGCATTTT,CASSWQGNQPQHF,TRBV5-1,.,.,TRBJ1-5
TGTGCCATCAGATCAGACAGAGAGGGGTCCCTCAATGAGCAGTTCTTC,CAIRSDREGSLNEQFF,TRBV10-3,.,few,TRBJ2-1
TGTGCCAGCAGTTACTCCGGGGGGCGAAATCAGCCCCAGCATTTT,CASSYSGGRNQPQHF,TRBV6-2/TRBV6-3,.,few,TRBJ1-5
TGTGCCAGCAGCACTAGGGGAGGTAGAGACGAGCAGTACTTC,CASSTRGGRDEQYF,TRBV7-2,.,.,TRBJ2-7
TGCAGCGTTGAGGGACTAGTGGATGAGCAGTTCTTC,CSVEGLVDEQFF,TRBV29-1,TRBD2,.,TRBJ2-1
TGCAGTGCTAAAATAGCGGGGAAAGAGACCCAGTACTTC,CSAKIAGKETQYF,TRBV20-1,TRBD2,.,TRBJ2-5
TGTGCCAGCAGCCCCGCGGCGGGGACATCCCCATTTCATAGCACAGATACGCAGTATTTT,CASSPAAGTSPFHSTDTQYF,TRBV7-9,.,few,TRBJ2-3
TGTGCCAGCAGCCAAGGAGTGCTAGCCAAGGAGACCCAGTACTTC,CASSQGVLAKETQYF,TRBV3-1,.,few,TRBJ2-5
TGTGCCGTAGTGGGGGGATCTTCGGGCTACACCTTC,CAVVGGSSGYTF,TRBV19,.,.,TRBJ1-2
TGTGCCAGCAGTAAGGGACAGGGGGATGAGCAGTTCTTC,CASSKGQGDEQFF,TRBV27,TRBD1,few,TRBJ2-1
TGTGCCAGCAGCATACGACAGGACCCGAACGAGCAGTACTTC,CASSIRQDPNEQYF,TRBV9,.,few,TRBJ2-7
TGTGCCAGCAGCTTAGCGCCTAGTCACACAGATACGCAGTATTTT,CASSLAPSHTDTQYF,TRBV7-6,.,few,TRBJ2-3
TGTGCCAGCAGTTTAGGGGCGCCCAGTAACTATGGCTACACCTTC,CASSLGAPSNYGYTF,TRBV12-3/TRBV12-4,.,.,TRBJ1-2
TGTGCCAGCAGTCGGGGACCCCAAGGGACCCAGTACTTC,CASSRGPQGTQYF,TRBV6-2/TRBV6-3,.,few,TRBJ2-5
TGTGCCAGCCGGTCCACCGAGGCGGGGGGCACAGATACGCAGTATTTT,CASRSTEAGGTDTQYF,TRBV12-3/TRBV12-4,TRBD2,few,TRBJ2-3
TGTGCCAGCAGCTCCGGGACAGGGACGAATGAGCAGTTCTTC,CASSSGTGTNEQFF,TRBV12-3/TRBV12-4,TRBD1,.,TRBJ2-1
TGTGCCAGCAGCCAAGTGGCCCGAAATTCACCCCTCCACTTT,CASSQVARNSPLHF,TRBV3-1,.,.,TRBJ1-6
TGTGCCAGCAGTTACGACAGGACCGGGGAGCTGTTTTTT,CASSYDRTGELFF,TRBV6-5,.,.,TRBJ2-2
TGTGCCACCAGCACAAGACAGGGGGCTAATGAAAAACTGTTTTTT,CATSTRQGANEKLFF,TRBV15,TRBD1,few,TRBJ1-4
TGTGCCAGCAGTACACTGACGTCCCGTCTAGAAATACACGAGCAGTACTTC,CASSTLTSRLEIHEQYF,TRBV6-6,.,.,TRBJ2-7
TGCAGTGCACCTGTAGGGGGGGCCGTATCGTCGGAGACCCAGTACTTC,CSAPVGGAVSSETQYF,TRBV20-1,.,.,TRBJ2-5
TGCGCCAGCAGCCAAGATAGGGGGGGGAGGACAGGGCGCAACTATGGCTACACCTTC,CASSQDRGGRTGRNYGYTF,TRBV4-3,TRBD1,.,TRBJ1-2
TGTGCCAGCAGTTACTCCGCGGGAGGGCCGTCAGAGACCCAGTACTTC,CASSYSAGGPSETQYF,TRBV6-2/TRBV6-3,TRBD2,.,TRBJ2-5
TGCAGTGCTAGAGATGGGAAACGGAATGCCTACGAGCAGTACTTC,CSARDGKRNAYEQYF,TRBV20-1,.,.,TRBJ2-7
TGCAGTGCTAGAGATTGGGGGGTAGGGGGGTCACCCCTCCACTTT,CSARDWGVGGSPLHF,TRBV20-1,.,many,TRBJ1-6
TGTGCCAGCAGCGTTTCGGTAGCGGGAGCGGGCGATGAGCAGTTCTTC,CASSVSVAGAGDEQFF,TRBV9,TRBD2,.,TRBJ2-1